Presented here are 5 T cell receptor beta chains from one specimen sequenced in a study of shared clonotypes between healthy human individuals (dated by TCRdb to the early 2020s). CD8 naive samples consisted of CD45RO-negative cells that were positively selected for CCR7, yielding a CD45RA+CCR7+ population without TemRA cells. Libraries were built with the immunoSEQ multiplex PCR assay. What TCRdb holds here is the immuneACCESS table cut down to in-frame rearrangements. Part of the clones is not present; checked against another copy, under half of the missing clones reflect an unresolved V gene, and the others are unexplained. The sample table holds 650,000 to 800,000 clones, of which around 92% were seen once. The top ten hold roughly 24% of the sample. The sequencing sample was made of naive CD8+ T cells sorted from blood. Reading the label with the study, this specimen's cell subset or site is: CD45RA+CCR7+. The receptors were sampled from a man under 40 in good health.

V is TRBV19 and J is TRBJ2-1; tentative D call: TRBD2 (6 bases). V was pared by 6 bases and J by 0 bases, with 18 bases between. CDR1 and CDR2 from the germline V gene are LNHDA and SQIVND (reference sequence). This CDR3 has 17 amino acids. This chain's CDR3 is CASSPSSGELSYNEQFF. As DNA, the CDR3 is TGTGCCAGTAGCCCGTCTTCGGGAGAGCTCTCCTACAATGAGCAGTTCTTC. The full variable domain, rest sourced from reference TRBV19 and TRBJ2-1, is DGGITQSPKYLFRKEGQNVTLSCEQNLNHDAMYWYRQDPGQGLRLIYYSQIVNDFQKGDIAEGYSVSREKKESFPLTVTSAQKNPTAFYLCASSPSSGELSYNEQFFGPGTRLTVL.

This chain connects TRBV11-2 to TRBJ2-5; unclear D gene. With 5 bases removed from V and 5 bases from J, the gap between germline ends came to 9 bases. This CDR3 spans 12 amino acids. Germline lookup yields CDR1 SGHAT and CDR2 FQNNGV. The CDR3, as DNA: TGTGCCAGCAGCCCTACTTTGGAGACCCAGTACTTC. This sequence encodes CASSPTLETQYF.

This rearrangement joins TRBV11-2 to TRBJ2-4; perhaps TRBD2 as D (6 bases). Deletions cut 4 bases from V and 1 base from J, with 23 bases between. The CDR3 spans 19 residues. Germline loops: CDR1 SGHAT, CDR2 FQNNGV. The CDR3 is CASSSWLASGDAAKNIQYF. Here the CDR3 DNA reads TGTGCCAGCAGCTCTTGGCTAGCCTCGGGGGATGCGGCCAAAAACATTCAGTACTTC.

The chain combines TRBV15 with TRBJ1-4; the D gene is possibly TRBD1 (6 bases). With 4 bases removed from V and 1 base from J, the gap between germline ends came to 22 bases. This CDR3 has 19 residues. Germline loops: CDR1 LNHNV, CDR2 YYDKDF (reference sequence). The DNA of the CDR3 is TGTGCCACCAGCATCGACCGGGATATAATAGGGGGAACTAATGAAAAACTGTTTTTT. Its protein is CATSIDRDIIGGTNEKLFF.

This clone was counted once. The chain's CDR3 is CASRTVPGSYEQYF. In DNA form, the CDR3 reads TGCGCCAGCAGAACAGTTCCGGGCTCCTACGAGCAGTACTTC. The rearrangement links TRBV10-2 to TRBJ2-7; the D is unclear. Trimming took 6 bases from V and 0 from J, leaving 12 bases between them. The CDR3 totals 14 residues. Per the germline V gene, CDR1 is WSHSY and CDR2 is SAAADI.